The next 2 T cell receptor beta chains were all read from a single sample in a study of memory CD4+ T cells and cytomegalovirus serostatus. The sort gate was single viable CD3+CD4+CD8-CD45RO+ cells for memory CD4+ T cells. Some clones are missing from TCRdb's copy, which holds only in-frame ones; the method was immunoSEQ multiplex PCR. This table holds about 61,000 clones, about 81% found once. The sequencing sample was made of memory CD4+ T cells from blood. Receptors originate from an adult in good health and CMV-seronegative.

The chain uses TRBV14 and TRBJ2-6; D gene uncertain. This CDR3 is built from 18 residues. Trimming removed 1 base at V and 1 base at J, with 14 bases between. Per germline, CDR1 SGHDN and CDR2 FVKESK. In DNA, the CDR3 is TGTGCCAGCAGCCAAGGCGTTCGCTCCGTATCTGGGGCCAACGTCCTGACTTTC. Translating it yields CASSQGVRSVSGANVLTF.

This sequence joins TRBV28 and TRBJ1-2, with no clear D. Trimming removed 6 bases from V and 8 bases from J, with 13 bases in between. The CDR3 covers 12 residues. Germline V gene lookup returns CDR1 MDHEN and CDR2 SYDVKM. CDR3 in DNA: TGTGCCAGCAGAGGCCAACCTCGGGGCTACACCTTC. Amino acid sequence: CASRGQPRGYTF.